The entry that follows covers one TCR beta chain sequence. Its specificity is not known. This record comes from a study of Graves' ophthalmopathy and Graves' hyperthyroidism. Study-level points and caveats: Most expanded clonotypes from thyroid (those above 0.001 frequency) were also found in blood. Stable hyperthyroidism and ophthalmopathy were told apart by a 13-signature model, which achieved 85% to 90% sensitivity and almost 82% specificity.

Amplified material comprised TCR beta CDR3 regions derived from RNA transcripts. An opening RT-PCR round employed HTBI primers and preceded a second-round multiplex PCR. In TCRdb, the multiplex PCR reads were re-called with MiXCR into one record per CDR3 protein. The sample shows 500,000 to 700,000 distinct CDR3 sequences, 22% of them seen only once. The CDR3 is 18 amino acids. The J segment lost 5 bases and the V segment lost 2 bases, leaving 16 bases of the junction unmatched. Germline CDR1 and CDR2: SGHAT and FQNNGV. Diagnostic conclusions were grounded in clinical symptoms, serum thyroxine, TRAb, thyroid ultrasound and orbital computed tomography.

Sample: peripheral blood. V and J are TRBV11-2 and TRBJ2-5, with TRBD2 identical over 8 bases. The source of this sequence is a young woman with stable Graves' hyperthyroidism. Some clones in this sample may be carry-over from other donors' samples. The CDR3 sequence: CASSLIGGGPGERETQYF. CDR3 nucleotide sequence: TGTGCCAGCAGCTTAATTGGCGGGGGGCCCGGGGAGAGGGAGACCCAGTACTTC.